These 10 T cell receptor beta chains came from one sample sequenced in a study of cytomegalovirus exposure and HLA in healthy donors listed by TCRdb under 2017. Library preparation was by the immunoSEQ multiplex PCR assay. For the multiplex PCR, a mixture combining 60 forward primers for TCR Vbeta segments and 13 reverse primers for TCR Jbeta segments was used. Held by TCRdb, this immuneACCESS table contains in-frame sequences only and omits some clones. Under half of the omission traces to an unresolved V gene where checked; the cause of the rest is unknown. The sample has 45,000 to 55,000 clones on record. Jointly, the top ten make up more than 9.5% of the sample. The sample was PBMCs. The source of these receptors is a woman in her forties or fifties in good health and CMV-seropositive.

The gene calls are TRBV4-2 and TRBJ2-2; 8 bases map to TRBD2. The V gene end was trimmed by 5 bases and the J gene end by 0 bases; junction bases not matched to a gene: 2. The germline V gene encodes CDR1 LGHNA and CDR2 YNFKEQ. CDR3 length: 15 amino acids. The CDR3 here is CASSLAGSNTGELFF. CDR3 in DNA: TGTGCCAGCAGCTTAGCGGGATCGAACACCGGGGAGCTGTTTTTT.

The chain uses TRBV2 and TRBJ2-5; D remains ambiguous. Near its end, the DNA agrees better with TRBJ2-7, so the J call may be wrong. Germline-derived CDR1 and CDR2 are SNHLY and FYNNEI. This CDR3 region has 12 residues. The CDR3 is CASMLVRHEQYF. CDR3 DNA: TGTGCCAGCATGCTAGTTAGGCACGAGCAGTACTTC.

The CDR3, as DNA: TGTGCCAGCTCACCCGGGACAGGGGGCGCCTATGGCTACACCTTC. It is translated as CASSPGTGGAYGYTF. The rearrangement links TRBV18 to TRBJ1-2, with TRBD1 identical over 12 bases. The V segment lost 3 bases and the J segment 4 bases; nucleotides outside the gene matches: 3. The CDR3 covers 15 residues. The germline V gene encodes CDR1 KGHSH and CDR2 LQKENI.

The V gene is TRBV6-5, the J gene TRBJ1-5; tentative D call: TRBD1 (6 bases). V lost 6 bases, J lost 2 bases, and 14 bases lay in between. Germline CDR1 is MNHEY and CDR2 is SVGAGI. The CDR3 covers 15 residues. This CDR3 is CASSRGEGGNQPQHF. CDR3 bases: TGTGCCAGCAGCCGAGGGGAGGGGGGCAATCAGCCCCAGCATTTT.

The J gene is TRBJ2-6, the V gene TRBV29-1; TRBD1 agrees at 7 bases. The germline V gene encodes CDR1 SQVTM and CDR2 ANQGSEA. J gave up 8 bases and V 7 bases, and 8 bases lay outside the gene matches. The CDR3 runs 13 residues. The CDR3: CSAKIGGSNVLTF. The CDR3 region has the DNA TGCAGCGCCAAGATAGGGGGCTCCAACGTCCTGACTTTC.

This chain links TRBV25-1 with TRBJ1-2; no clear D. Germline V gene lookup returns CDR1 MGHDK and CDR2 SYGVNS. The CDR3 is 13 residues long. Trimming cost V 3 bases and J 8 bases, with 13 bases left between them. This CDR3 reads CASSDPVSRGYTF. For the CDR3, the DNA is TGTGCCAGCAGTGACCCCGTGTCGAGAGGCTACACCTTC.

The chain recombines TRBV18 with TRBJ1-2, with D tentatively TRBD1 (5 bases). Trimming removed 1 base from V and 0 bases from J, with 12 bases in between. Germline V CDR1 and CDR2: KGHSH, LQKENI. The CDR3 has 16 amino acids. The CDR3 bases are TGTGCCAGCTCACCACGACAGACATCTACTAACTATGGCTACACCTTC. This translates into CASSPRQTSTNYGYTF.

The chain combines TRBV18 with TRBJ2-7; the match to TRBD1 covers 10 bases. Germline V gene sequence: CDR1 KGHSH, CDR2 LQKENI. The CDR3 covers 13 residues. With V trimmed by 2 bases and J by 7 bases, 2 bases remained unmatched. The CDR3, as DNA: TGTGCCAGCTCACCAGGGACAGGGGAAGAGCAGTACTTC. Translating gives CASSPGTGEEQYF.

The rearrangement joins TRBV19 to TRBJ2-1; D is ambiguous. V lost 4 bases to trimming and J lost 5 bases, with 3 bases between them. From germline, CDR1 is LNHDA and CDR2 SQIVND (reference sequence). This CDR3 has 11 residues. CDR3 loop: CASSKHNEQFF. The CDR3 nucleotides are TGTGCCAGTAGTAAGCACAATGAGCAGTTCTTC.

The chain combines TRBV30 with TRBJ1-6, with a weak D call TRBD1 (6 bases). Germline V gene lookup returns CDR1 GTSNPN and CDR2 SVGIG (reference sequence). V dropped 8 bases and J dropped 0 bases, with 11 bases sitting between them. The CDR3 spans 14 residues. CDR3 amino acids: CALRGSSYNSPLHF. Here the CDR3 DNA reads TGTGCCCTCAGGGGCAGCTCCTATAATTCACCCCTCCACTTT.